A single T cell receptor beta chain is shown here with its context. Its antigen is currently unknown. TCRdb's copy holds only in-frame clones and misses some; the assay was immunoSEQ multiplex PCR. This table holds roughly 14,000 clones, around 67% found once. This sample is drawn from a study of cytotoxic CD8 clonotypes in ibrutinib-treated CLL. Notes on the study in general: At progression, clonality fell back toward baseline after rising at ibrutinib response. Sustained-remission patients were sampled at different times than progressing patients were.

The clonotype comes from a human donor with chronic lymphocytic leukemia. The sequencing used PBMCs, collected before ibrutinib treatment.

The CDR3: CASRLGTNYGYTF. DNA of the CDR3: TGTGCCAGCAGGCTGGGAACTAACTATGGCTACACCTTC. The rearrangement uses TRBV13 and TRBJ1-2; D unclear. Per the germline V gene, CDR1 is PRHDT and CDR2 is FYEKMQ (reference sequence). Trimming took 6 bases from V and 0 from J, leaving 8 bases between them. This CDR3 is 13 amino acids long.